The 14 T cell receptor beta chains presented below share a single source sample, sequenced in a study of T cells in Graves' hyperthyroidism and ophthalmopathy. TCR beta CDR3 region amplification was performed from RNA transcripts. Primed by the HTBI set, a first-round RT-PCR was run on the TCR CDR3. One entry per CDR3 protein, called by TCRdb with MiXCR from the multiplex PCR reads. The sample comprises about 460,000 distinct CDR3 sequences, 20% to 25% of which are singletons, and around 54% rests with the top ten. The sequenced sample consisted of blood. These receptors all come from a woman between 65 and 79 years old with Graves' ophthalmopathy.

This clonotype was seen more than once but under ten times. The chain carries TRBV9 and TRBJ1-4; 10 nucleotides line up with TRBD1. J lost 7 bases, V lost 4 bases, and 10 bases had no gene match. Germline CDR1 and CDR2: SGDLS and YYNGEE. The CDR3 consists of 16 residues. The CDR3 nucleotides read TGTGCCAGCAGCATCACCGGGACAGGGGACTCTGAAAAACTGTTTTTT. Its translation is CASSITGTGDSEKLFF.

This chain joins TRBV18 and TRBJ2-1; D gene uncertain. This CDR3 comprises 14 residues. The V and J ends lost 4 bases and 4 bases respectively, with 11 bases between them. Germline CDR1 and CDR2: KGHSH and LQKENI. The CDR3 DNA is TGTGCCAGCTCACAAGCGCTAGAATACAATGAGCAGTTCTTC. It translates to CASSQALEYNEQFF.

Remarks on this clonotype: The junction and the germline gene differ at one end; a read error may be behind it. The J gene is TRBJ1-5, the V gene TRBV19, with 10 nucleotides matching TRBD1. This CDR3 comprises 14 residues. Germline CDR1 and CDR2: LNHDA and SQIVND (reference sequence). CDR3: CASSTTGGKQPQHF. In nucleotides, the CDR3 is TGTGCCAGTAGTACGACAGGGGGCAAACAGCCCCAGCATTTT.

For the CDR3, the DNA is TGTGCCAGCAGTCAACCACTGTCCCGCAATGAGCAGTTCTTC. This codes for CASSQPLSRNEQFF. The chain joins TRBV12-3 or TRBV12-4 to TRBJ2-1; no definite D call. Trimming left V 5 bases short and J 6 bases short, with 14 bases between. The CDR3 length is 14 residues.

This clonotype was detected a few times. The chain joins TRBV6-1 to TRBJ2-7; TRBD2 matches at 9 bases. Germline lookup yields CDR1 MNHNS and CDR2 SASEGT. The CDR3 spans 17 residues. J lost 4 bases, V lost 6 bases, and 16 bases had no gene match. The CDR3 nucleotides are TGTGCCAGCAGGCTCCCGACCTTGACTAGCGGAGCTTACGAGCAGTACTTC. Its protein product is CASRLPTLTSGAYEQYF.

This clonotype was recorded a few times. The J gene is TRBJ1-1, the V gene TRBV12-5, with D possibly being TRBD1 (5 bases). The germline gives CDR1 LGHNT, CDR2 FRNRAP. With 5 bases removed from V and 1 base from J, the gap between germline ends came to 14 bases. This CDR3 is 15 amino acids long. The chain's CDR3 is CASGGPLGGNTEAFF. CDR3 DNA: TGTGCTAGTGGTGGCCCCTTGGGGGGGAACACTGAAGCTTTCTTT. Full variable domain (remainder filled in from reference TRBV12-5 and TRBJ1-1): DARVTQTPRHKVTEMGQEVTMRCQPILGHNTVFWYRQTMMQGLELLAYFRNRAPLDDSGMPKDRFSAEMPDATLATLKIQPSEPRDSAVYFCASGGPLGGNTEAFFGQGTRLTVV.

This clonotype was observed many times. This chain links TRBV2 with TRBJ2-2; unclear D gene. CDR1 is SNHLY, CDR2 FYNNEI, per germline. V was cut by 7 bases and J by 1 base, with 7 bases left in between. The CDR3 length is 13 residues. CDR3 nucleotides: TGTGCCAGCAAGAAGGGGAACACCGGGGAGCTGTTTTTT. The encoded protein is CASKKGNTGELFF.

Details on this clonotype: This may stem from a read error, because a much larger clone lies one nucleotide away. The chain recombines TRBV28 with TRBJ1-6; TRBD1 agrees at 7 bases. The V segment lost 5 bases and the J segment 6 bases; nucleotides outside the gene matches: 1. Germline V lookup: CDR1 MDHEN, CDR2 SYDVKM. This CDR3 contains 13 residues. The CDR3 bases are TGTGCCAGCAGTGGGGACAGTAATTCACCCCTCCACTTT. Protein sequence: CASSGDSNSPLHF.

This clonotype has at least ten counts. CDR3 DNA sequence: TGCAGTGCGGAGCGGTCCCCCCAAGAGACCCAGTACTTC. It translates to CSAERSPQETQYF. The rearrangement joins TRBV20-1 to TRBJ2-5, with D possibly matching TRBD2 (5 bases). The V gene's germline CDR1 is DFQATT and CDR2 SNEGSKA (reference sequence). The CDR3 runs to 13 residues. V was cut by 6 bases and J by 1 base, with 12 bases left in between.

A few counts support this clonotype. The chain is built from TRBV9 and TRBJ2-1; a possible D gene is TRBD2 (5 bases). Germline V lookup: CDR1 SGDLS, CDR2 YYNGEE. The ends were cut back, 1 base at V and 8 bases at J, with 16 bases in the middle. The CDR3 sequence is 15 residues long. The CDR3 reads CASSVSTRGSDEQFF. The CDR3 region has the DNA TGTGCCAGCAGCGTATCCACGCGAGGGAGCGATGAGCAGTTCTTC.

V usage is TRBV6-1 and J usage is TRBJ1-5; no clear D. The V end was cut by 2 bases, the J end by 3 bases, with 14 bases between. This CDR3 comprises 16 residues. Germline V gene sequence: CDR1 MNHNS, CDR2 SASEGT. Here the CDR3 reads CASSENIDQLNQPQHF. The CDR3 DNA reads TGTGCCAGCAGTGAAAACATCGATCAACTCAATCAGCCCCAGCATTTT.

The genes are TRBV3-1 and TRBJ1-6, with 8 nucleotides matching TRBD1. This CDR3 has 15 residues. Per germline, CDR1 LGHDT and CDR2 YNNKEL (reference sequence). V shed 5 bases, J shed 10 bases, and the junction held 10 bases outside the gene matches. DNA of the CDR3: TGTGCCAGCAGCGTAGCACAGGGGGTGGTCTCACCCCTCCACTTT. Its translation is CASSVAQGVVSPLHF.

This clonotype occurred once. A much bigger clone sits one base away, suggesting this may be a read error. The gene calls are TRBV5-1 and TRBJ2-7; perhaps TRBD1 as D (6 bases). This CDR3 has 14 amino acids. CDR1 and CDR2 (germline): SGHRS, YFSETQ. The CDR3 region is CASSPTGLNYEQHF. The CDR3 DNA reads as TGCGCCAGCAGCCCCACAGGGTTGAACTACGAGCAGCACTTC.

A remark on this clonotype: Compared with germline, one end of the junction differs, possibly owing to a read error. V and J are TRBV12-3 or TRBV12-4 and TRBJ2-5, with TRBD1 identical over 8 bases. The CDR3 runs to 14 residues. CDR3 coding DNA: TGTACCAGCAGTAAAGCAGGGGGCAGGGAGATCCAGTACTTC. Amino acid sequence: CTSSKAGGREIQYF.